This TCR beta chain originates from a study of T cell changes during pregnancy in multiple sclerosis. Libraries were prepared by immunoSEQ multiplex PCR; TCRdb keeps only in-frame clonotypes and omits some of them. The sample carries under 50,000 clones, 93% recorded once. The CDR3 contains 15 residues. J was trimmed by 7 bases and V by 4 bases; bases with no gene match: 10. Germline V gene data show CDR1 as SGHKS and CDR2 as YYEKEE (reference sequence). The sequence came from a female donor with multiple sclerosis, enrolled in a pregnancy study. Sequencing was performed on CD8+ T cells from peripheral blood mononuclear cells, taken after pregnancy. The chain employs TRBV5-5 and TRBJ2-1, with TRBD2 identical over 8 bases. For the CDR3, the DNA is TGTGCCAGCAGCCCGGGGGGGGCCGCGGGGAATGAGCAGTTCTTC. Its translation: CASSPGGAAGNEQFF.